This T cell receptor beta chain was sequenced in a study of T cells in Graves' hyperthyroidism and ophthalmopathy. A few counts support this clonotype. This may be a read error, as it is one base from a much larger clone. Authors of the study amplified TCR beta CDR3 regions from RNA transcripts. The primer set for the first-round RT-PCR of the TCR CDR3 was HTBI. Via MiXCR, TCRdb re-called the multiplex PCR reads, giving one row per CDR3 protein. The data contain roughly 700,000 distinct CDR3 sequences, 30% to 40% of them singletons. Losses at the gene ends were 7 bases for V and 5 bases for J; bases not matched to a gene: 9. Germline V gives CDR1 SGHTA, CDR2 FQGNSA. The CDR3 runs to 14 residues.

Sequencing was performed on blood. The TCR was taken from a woman aged 40 to 55 with Graves' hyperthyroidism. J is TRBJ2-7 and V is TRBV7-2; 9 bases fit TRBD2. The CDR3 protein is CASNVGGGADEQYF. CDR3 coding DNA: TGTGCCAGCAATGTTGGCGGGGGGGCCGACGAGCAGTACTTC.